This TCR beta chain was sequenced in a study of shared clonotypes between healthy human individuals. Whole-study context: Two women and three men aged 18 to 49 served as donors.

The protocol was immunoSEQ multiplex PCR, while the TCRdb copy is restricted to in-frame clones and leaves out a portion. The profile covers roughly 1,500,000 clones, with just under 99% appearing a single time and 0.36% taken by the ten largest. The germline gives CDR1 SGHTA, CDR2 FQGNSA. After removal of 6 bases from V and 4 bases from J, the junction contained 5 bases not matched to a gene. The CDR3 length is 14 residues. This clonotype was sampled from a man aged 30 to 45 in good health. The V gene is TRBV7-2, the J gene TRBJ2-7, with TRBD1 identical over 11 bases. The sample was naive CD4+ T cells sorted from blood. The subset: CD45RA+ positively selected. The CDR3 region is CASREDRGLYEQYF. CDR3 bases: TGTGCCAGCAGAGAGGACAGGGGGCTTTACGAGCAGTACTTC.